A selection of T cell receptor beta chains follows, all from one sample in a study of T-cell reconstitution after alpha-beta-depleted transplantation in children. Each CDR3 protein gets one entry after TCRdb re-called the PCR reads with MiXCR. The sample holds fewer than 90,000 distinct CDR3 sequences, 7% to 8% seen once. The sample in question was PBMCs from the stem cell graft donor, obtained from the stem cell graft. The receptors shown here come from a human donor who donated a stem cell graft to a child with acute lymphoblastic leukemia. Each CDR3 is given with its conserved first and last residue. D genes are given only for firm matches. Clone size is given for some rows only: seen once, a few or many times, or a class if the clone is expanded.

V gene	clone size	J gene	D gene	CDR3 DNA	CDR3 protein
TRBV7-9	many	TRBJ1-6	NA	TGTGCCAGCAGCTTCCCGGAGAGCTCCTATAATTCACCCCTCCACTTT	CASSFPESSYNSPLHF
TRBV5-1	many	TRBJ2-3	NA	TGCGCCAGCAGCCAAAGGGGCAGATATCAGACAGATACGCAGTATTTT	CASSQRGRYQTDTQYF
TRBV20-1	many	TRBJ2-2	TRBD2	TGCAGTGCTAGAGCCCCGGGACTAGGATCCGGGGAGCTGTTTTTT	CSARAPGLGSGELFF
TRBV7-2	NA	TRBJ1-4	TRBD1	TGTGCCAGCAGCCACGGGACAGGGCGTGAAAAACTGTTTTTT	CASSHGTGREKLFF
TRBV29-1	few	TRBJ2-3	NA	TGCAGCGTTGTCCCTCGCACAGATACGCAGTATTTT	CSVVPRTDTQYF
TRBV28	few	TRBJ2-1	NA	TGTGCCAGCAGTTTAAAGGTGTCGGGCAGGGAAGGATCCCTCTACAATGAGCAGTTCTTC	CASSLKVSGREGSLYNEQFF
TRBV12-3/TRBV12-4	many	TRBJ2-3	TRBD1	TGTGCCAGCAGCCGCGACAGGGTCACAGATACGCAGTATTTT	CASSRDRVTDTQYF
TRBV11-1	many	TRBJ2-5	NA	TGTGCCAGCAGCTTCGGGACCACCCGGGAGACCCAGTACTTC	CASSFGTTRETQYF
TRBV5-1	many	TRBJ2-7	NA	TGCGCCAGCAGCTATGGGGGACTCAGGGGCAACGAGCAGTACTTC	CASSYGGLRGNEQYF
TRBV6-5	many	TRBJ2-7	NA	TGTGCCAGCAGTTACGGTGGACCGGGTGGGGAGCAGTACTTC	CASSYGGPGGEQYF
TRBV29-1	NA	TRBJ2-2	TRBD2	TGCAGCGCCAGCGGGACTAGCGGGAGGGCAGAGACCGGGGAGCTGTTTTTT	CSASGTSGRAETGELFF
TRBV6-1	few	TRBJ1-3	NA	TGTGCCAGCAGACCCCGGTCCTCTGGAAACACCATATATTTT	CASRPRSSGNTIYF
TRBV11-2	many	TRBJ2-1	TRBD2	TGTGCCAGCAGCTTTTCGACTAGCGGGGCCTACAATGAGCAGTTCTTC	CASSFSTSGAYNEQFF
TRBV12-3/TRBV12-4	many	TRBJ2-5	NA	TGTGCCAGCAGCCAGTACCAAGAGACCCAGTACTTC	CASSQYQETQYF
TRBV12-3/TRBV12-4	many	TRBJ1-1	NA	TGTGCCAGCAGTTTACCCGGGTTTGGACACACTGAAGCTTTCTTT	CASSLPGFGHTEAFF
TRBV9	many	TRBJ2-1	TRBD1	TGTGCCAGCAGCTCCCCGGACAGGGGGATGAATGAGCAGTTCTTC	CASSSPDRGMNEQFF
TRBV6-4	many	TRBJ2-2	TRBD1	TGTGCCAGCAGCGACCAAACAGGGGGAGGCGGGGAGCTGTTTTTT	CASSDQTGGGGELFF
TRBV4-2	many	TRBJ1-5	TRBD1	TGTGCCAGCAGCCAAGATGCAGGGGGCGGCAATCAGCCCCAGCATTTT	CASSQDAGGGNQPQHF
TRBV3-1	few	TRBJ2-7	NA	TGTGCCAGCAGCCTAGCGCTTCTAAGCGAGCAGTACTTC	CASSLALLSEQYF
TRBV4-2	NA	TRBJ1-5	TRBD1	TGTGCCAGCAGCCAAAACCCGACGACAGGGAGCAATCAGCCCCAGCATTTT	CASSQNPTTGSNQPQHF
TRBV7-6	NA	TRBJ2-1	NA	TGTGCCAGCAGCTTGGACATTCTCTCCTACAATGAGCAGTTCTTC	CASSLDILSYNEQFF
TRBV19	NA	TRBJ2-1	NA	TGTGCCAGTAGTAAGGAAGCGGGCTCCTACAATGAGCAGTTCTTC	CASSKEAGSYNEQFF
TRBV5-1	many	TRBJ1-2	NA	TGCGTCAGCAGCTTGGGGTTTGCTAGGACAAATAACTATGGCTACACCTTC	CVSSLGFARTNNYGYTF
TRBV7-8	many	TRBJ1-1	NA	TGTGCCAGCAGCTTAGCCGCAAACACTGAAGCTTTCTTT	CASSLAANTEAFF
TRBV11-2	few	TRBJ2-1	TRBD2	TGTGCCAGCAGTCAGAGGGGAGGACTAGCGGGCAATGAGCAGTTCTTC	CASSQRGGLAGNEQFF
TRBV24-1	many	TRBJ1-1	NA	TGTGCCACCAGTGATGCGACCCAGCCGGGGGGTGAAGCTTTCTTT	CATSDATQPGGEAFF
TRBV10-3	medium-sized	TRBJ2-3	TRBD2	TGTGCCACCAACCTAGCGGGACGCACAGATACGCAGTATTTT	CATNLAGRTDTQYF
TRBV2	NA	TRBJ1-2	NA	TGTGCCAGAGCCTCCGGGTTATCTAACTATGGCTACACCTTC	CARASGLSNYGYTF
TRBV5-1	many	TRBJ1-4	NA	TGCGCCAGCAGCCCGGAGGGGGTTGGGGAAAAACTGTTTTTT	CASSPEGVGEKLFF
TRBV28	many	TRBJ2-5	TRBD2	TGTGCCAGCCGACTAGCGGGAGGGCCGAGGAGGGAGACCCAGTACTTC	CASRLAGGPRRETQYF
TRBV7-6	NA	TRBJ1-6	TRBD1	TGTGCCAGCAGCCAAGGACAGGGCCTTAATTCACCCCTCCACTTT	CASSQGQGLNSPLHF
TRBV27	many	TRBJ1-2	TRBD1	TGTGCCAGCAGTTTATCTCGGACAGGGACTAAGTATGGCTACACCTTC	CASSLSRTGTKYGYTF
TRBV9	NA	TRBJ2-7	TRBD1	TGTGCCAGCAGCCCAGAAGGGGGCCACTCCTACGAGCAGTACTTC	CASSPEGGHSYEQYF
TRBV12-3/TRBV12-4	many	TRBJ1-2	NA	TGTGCCAGCAGTTTAGCTGGCTACACCTTC	CASSLAGYTF
TRBV4-3	many	TRBJ2-3	NA	TGCGCCAGCAGCCCCTCCGTTGCCACAGATACGCAGTATTTT	CASSPSVATDTQYF
TRBV12-3/TRBV12-4	many	TRBJ1-5	NA	TGTGCCAGCAGTCCCGCTCCGGAGGGGGGGCCCCAGCATTTT	CASSPAPEGGPQHF
TRBV3-1	many	TRBJ1-1	NA	TGTGCCAGCAGTTTTAATACTGAAGCTTTCTTT	CASSFNTEAFF
TRBV29-1	NA	TRBJ2-3	NA	TGCAGCGTTGAAAGGAAAGGGGGGACGGGAAACACAGATACGCAGTATTTT	CSVERKGGTGNTDTQYF
TRBV5-4	few	TRBJ2-5	TRBD1	TGTGCCAGCATGGGACAGGGTCGAGAGACCCAGTACTTC	CASMGQGRETQYF
TRBV6-1	many	TRBJ2-2	TRBD2	TGTGCCAGCACCTCCGGGAGGATATGGGCCGCGAACACCGGGGAGCTGTTTTTT	CASTSGRIWAANTGELFF
TRBV4-2	many	TRBJ1-1	NA	TGTGCCAGCAGCCAAGATCAGGGACGAAACACTGAAGCTTTCTTT	CASSQDQGRNTEAFF
TRBV7-9	few	TRBJ2-1	TRBD2	TGTGCCAGCAGCGCAAGCGGGGCAGGCGATGAGCAGTTCTTC	CASSASGAGDEQFF